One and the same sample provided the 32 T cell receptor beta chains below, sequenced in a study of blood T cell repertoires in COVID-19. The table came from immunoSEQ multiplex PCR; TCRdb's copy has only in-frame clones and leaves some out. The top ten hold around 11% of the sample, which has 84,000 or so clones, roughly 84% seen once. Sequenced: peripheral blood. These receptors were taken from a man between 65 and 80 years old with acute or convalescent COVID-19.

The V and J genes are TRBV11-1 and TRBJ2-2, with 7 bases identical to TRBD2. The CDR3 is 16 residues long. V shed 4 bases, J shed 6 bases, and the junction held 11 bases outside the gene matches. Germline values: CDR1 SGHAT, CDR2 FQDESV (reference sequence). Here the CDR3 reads CASSSPRAGIAGELFF. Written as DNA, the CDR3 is TGTGCCAGCAGCTCACCCAGAGCGGGGATAGCCGGGGAGCTGTTTTTT. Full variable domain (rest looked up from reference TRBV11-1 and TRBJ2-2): EAEVAQSPRYKITEKSQAVAFWCDPISGHATLYWYRQILGQGPELLVQFQDESVVDDSQLPKDRFSAERLKGVDSTLKIQPAELGDSAMYLCASSSPRAGIAGELFFGEGSRLTVL.

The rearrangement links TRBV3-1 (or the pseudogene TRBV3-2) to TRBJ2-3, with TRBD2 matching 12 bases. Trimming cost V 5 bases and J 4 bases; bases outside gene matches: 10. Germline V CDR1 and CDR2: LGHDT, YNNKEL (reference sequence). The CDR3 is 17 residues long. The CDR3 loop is CASSSTLAGGPPDTQYF. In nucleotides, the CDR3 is TGTGCCAGCAGCTCCACTCTAGCGGGGGGGCCTCCAGATACGCAGTATTTT.

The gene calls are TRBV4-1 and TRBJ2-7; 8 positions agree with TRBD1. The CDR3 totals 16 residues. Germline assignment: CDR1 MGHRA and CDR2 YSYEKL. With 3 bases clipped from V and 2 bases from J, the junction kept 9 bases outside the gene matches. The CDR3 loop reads CASSQVGTGSPYEQYF. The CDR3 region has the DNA TGCGCCAGCAGCCAGGTTGGGACAGGTTCCCCCTACGAGCAGTACTTC.

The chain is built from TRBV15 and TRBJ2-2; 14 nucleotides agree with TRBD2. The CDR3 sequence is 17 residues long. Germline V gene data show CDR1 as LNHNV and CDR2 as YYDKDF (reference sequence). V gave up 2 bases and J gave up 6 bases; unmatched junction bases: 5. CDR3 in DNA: TGTGCCACCAGCAGAAAGACTAGCGGGGGGGCCCCCGGGGAGCTGTTTTTT. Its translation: CATSRKTSGGAPGELFF.

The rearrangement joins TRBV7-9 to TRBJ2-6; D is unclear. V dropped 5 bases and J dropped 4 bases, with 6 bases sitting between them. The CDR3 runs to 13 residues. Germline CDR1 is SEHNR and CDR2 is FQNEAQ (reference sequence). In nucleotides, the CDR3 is TGTGCCAGCAGCCCCCTCGGGGCCAACGTCCTGACTTTC. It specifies CASSPLGANVLTF.

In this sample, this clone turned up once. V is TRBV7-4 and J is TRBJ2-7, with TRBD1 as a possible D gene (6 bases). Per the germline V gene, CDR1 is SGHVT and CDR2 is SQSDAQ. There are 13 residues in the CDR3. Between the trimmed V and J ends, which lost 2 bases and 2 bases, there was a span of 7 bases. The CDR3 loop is CASSLWGPYEQYV. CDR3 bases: TGTGCCAGCAGCTTATGGGGGCCCTACGAGCAGTACGTC.

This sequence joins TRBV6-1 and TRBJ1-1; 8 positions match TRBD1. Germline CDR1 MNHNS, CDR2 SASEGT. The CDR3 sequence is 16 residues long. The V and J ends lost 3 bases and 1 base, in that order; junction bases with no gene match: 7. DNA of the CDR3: TGTGCCAGCAGTGAGGTTTGGGGACAGGCGAACACTGAAGCTTTCTTT. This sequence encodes CASSEVWGQANTEAFF.

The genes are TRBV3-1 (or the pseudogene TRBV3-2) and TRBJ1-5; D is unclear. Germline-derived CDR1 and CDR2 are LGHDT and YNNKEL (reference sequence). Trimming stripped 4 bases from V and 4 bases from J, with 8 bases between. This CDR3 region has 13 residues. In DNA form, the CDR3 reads TGTGCCAGCAGCCCCCGGGAAAATCAGCCCCAGCATTTT. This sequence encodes CASSPRENQPQHF.

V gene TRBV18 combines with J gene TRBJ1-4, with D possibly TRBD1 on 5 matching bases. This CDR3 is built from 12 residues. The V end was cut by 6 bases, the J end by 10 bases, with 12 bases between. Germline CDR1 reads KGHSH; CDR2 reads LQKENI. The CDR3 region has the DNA TGTGCCAGCTCGGCGGGGGGTGGAAAACTGTTTTTT. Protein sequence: CASSAGGGKLFF.

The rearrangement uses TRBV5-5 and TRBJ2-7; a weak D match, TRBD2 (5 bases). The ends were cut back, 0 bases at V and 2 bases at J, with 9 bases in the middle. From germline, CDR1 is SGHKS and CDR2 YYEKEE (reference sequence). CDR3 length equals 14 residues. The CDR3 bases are TGTGCCAGCAGCTTGGCCGGCGGGCCCTACGAGCAGTACGTC. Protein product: CASSLAGGPYEQYV.

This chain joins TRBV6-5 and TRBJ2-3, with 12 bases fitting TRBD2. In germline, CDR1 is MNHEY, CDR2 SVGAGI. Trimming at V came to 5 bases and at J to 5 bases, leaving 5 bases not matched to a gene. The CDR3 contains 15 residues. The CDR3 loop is CASSPSGGAGDTQYF. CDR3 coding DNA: TGTGCCAGCAGTCCTAGCGGGGGGGCTGGAGATACGCAGTATTTT.

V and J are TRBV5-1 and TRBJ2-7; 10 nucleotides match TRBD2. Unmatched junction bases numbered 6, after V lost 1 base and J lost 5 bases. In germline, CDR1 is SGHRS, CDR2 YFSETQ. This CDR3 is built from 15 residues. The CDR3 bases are TGCGCCAGCAGCTTGACTAGCGGGGCCCCTAACGAGCAGTACTTC. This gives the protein CASSLTSGAPNEQYF.

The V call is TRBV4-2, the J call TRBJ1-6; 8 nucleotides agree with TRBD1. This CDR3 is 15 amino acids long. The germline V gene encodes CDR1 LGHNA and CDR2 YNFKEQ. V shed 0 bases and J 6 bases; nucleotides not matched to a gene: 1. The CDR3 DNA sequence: TGTGCCAGCAGCCAAGAGACAGGGGTTAATTCACCCCTCCACTTT. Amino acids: CASSQETGVNSPLHF.

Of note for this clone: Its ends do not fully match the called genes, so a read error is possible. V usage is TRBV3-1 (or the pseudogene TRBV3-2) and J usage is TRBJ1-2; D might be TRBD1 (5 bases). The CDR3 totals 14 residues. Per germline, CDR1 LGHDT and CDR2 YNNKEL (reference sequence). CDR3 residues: CASSQGAWDYGYTF. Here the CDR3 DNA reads TGTGCCAGTAGCCAGGGCGCTTGGGACTATGGCTACACCTTC.

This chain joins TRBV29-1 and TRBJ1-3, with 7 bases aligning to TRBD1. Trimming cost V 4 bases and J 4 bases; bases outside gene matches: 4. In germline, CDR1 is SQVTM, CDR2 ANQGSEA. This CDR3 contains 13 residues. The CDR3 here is CSVGQGVGNTIYF. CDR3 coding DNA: TGCAGCGTTGGGCAGGGGGTCGGAAACACCATATATTTT.

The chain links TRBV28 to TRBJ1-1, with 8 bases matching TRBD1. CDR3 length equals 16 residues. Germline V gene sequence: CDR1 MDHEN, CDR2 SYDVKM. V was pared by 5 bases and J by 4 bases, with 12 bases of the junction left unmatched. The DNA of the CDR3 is TGTGCCAGCAGTCCCCCCGGGACAGGTGGTATCACTGAAGCTTTCTTT. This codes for CASSPPGTGGITEAFF.

The CDR3 DNA is TGTGCCAGCAGTTACTCGGAGTACACTGAAGCTTTCTTT. Encoded protein: CASSYSEYTEAFF. This chain connects TRBV6-5 to TRBJ1-1, with unresolved D. The germline V gene encodes CDR1 MNHEY and CDR2 SVGAGI. The V and J ends lost 0 bases and 3 bases respectively, with 5 bases between them. This CDR3 has 13 residues.

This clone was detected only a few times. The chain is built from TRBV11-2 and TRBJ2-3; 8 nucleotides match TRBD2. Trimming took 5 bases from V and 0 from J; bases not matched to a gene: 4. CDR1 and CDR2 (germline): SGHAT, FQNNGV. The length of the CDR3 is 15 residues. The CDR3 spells CASSPWTSSTDTQYF. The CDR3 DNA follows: TGTGCCAGCAGCCCCTGGACTAGCAGCACAGATACGCAGTATTTT.

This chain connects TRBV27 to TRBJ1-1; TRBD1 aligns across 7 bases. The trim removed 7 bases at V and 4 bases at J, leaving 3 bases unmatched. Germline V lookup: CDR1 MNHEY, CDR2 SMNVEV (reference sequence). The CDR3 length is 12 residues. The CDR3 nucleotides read TGTGCCAGCAAGACAGGGCCCACTGAAGCTTTCTTT. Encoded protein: CASKTGPTEAFF.

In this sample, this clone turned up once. The CDR3 loop reads CASSDLPGYNEQFF. As DNA, the CDR3 is TGTGCCAGCAGCGATCTCCCGGGCTACAATGAGCAGTTCTTC. This rearrangement joins TRBV13 to TRBJ2-1, with D hard to call. Trimming removed 5 bases from V and 3 bases from J, with 11 bases in between. The CDR3 totals 14 residues. From germline, CDR1 is PRHDT and CDR2 FYEKMQ (reference sequence).

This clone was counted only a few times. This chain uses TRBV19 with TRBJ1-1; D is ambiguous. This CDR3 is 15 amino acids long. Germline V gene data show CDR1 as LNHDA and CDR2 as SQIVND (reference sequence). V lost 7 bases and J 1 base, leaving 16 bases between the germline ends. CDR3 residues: CASTNYLRANTEAFF. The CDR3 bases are TGTGCCAGTACCAATTATCTGAGGGCGAACACTGAAGCTTTCTTT.

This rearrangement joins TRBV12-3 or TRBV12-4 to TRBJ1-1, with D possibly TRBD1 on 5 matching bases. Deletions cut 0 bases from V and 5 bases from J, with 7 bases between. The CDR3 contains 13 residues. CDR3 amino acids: CASSLAQGTEAFF. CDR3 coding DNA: TGTGCCAGCAGTTTAGCGCAGGGTACTGAAGCTTTCTTT.

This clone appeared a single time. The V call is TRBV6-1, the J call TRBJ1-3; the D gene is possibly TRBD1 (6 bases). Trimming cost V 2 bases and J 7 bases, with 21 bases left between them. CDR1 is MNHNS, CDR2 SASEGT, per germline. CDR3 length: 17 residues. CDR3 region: CASSETLGTGKWNTIYF. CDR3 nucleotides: TGTGCCAGCAGTGAAACATTAGGCACAGGGAAGTGGAACACCATATATTTT.

Here the CDR3 DNA reads TGTGCCAGTCGGACTAGCGGGGAGGAGACCCAGTACTTC. This translates into CASRTSGEETQYF. The genes are TRBV19 and TRBJ2-5; 12 bases map to TRBD2. The CDR3 is 13 amino acids. V was pared by 8 bases and J by 5 bases, with 3 bases of the junction left unmatched. The V gene's germline CDR1 is LNHDA and CDR2 SQIVND (reference sequence).

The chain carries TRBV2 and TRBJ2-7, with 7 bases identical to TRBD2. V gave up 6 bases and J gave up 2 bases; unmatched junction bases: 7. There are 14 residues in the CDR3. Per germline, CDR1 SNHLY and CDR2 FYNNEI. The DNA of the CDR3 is TGTGCCAGCAGGGGGAGGGGCCCTGCCTACGAGCAGTACTTC. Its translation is CASRGRGPAYEQYF.

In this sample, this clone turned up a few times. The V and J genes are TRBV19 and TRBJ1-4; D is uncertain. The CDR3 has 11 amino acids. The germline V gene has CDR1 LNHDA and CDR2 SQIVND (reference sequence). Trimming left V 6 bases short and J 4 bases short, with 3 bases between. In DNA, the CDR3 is TGTGCCAGTAGCCATAATGAAAAACTGTTTTTT. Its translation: CASSHNEKLFF.

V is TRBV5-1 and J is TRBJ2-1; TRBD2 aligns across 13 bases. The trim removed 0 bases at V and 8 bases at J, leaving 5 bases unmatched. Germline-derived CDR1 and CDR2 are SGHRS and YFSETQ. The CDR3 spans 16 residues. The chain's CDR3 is CASSLEGLAGVDEQFF. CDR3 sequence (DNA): TGCGCCAGCAGCTTGGAAGGACTAGCGGGGGTCGATGAGCAGTTCTTC.

The CDR3 here is CVRRGTGPNTEAFF. The CDR3 DNA is TGTGTCAGAAGGGGGACAGGGCCGAACACTGAAGCTTTCTTT. The chain couples TRBV7-5 to TRBJ1-1; TRBD1 is the table's D call, not checked against the DNA. TRBV7-5 is recorded as a pseudogene. The CDR3 contains 14 residues.

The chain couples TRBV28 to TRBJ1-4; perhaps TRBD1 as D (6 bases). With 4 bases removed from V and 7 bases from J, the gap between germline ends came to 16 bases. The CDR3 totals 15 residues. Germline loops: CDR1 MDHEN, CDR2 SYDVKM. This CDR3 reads CASSYSRGAREKLFF. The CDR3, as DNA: TGTGCCAGCAGTTATTCCAGGGGCGCGCGTGAAAAACTGTTTTTT.

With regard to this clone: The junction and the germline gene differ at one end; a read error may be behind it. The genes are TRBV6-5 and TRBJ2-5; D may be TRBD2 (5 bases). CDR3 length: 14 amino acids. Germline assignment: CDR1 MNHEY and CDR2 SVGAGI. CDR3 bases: TGTGCCAGCAGTGACTCAGGCGGGCGAGAGACCCAGTACTTC. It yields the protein CASSDSGGRETQYF.

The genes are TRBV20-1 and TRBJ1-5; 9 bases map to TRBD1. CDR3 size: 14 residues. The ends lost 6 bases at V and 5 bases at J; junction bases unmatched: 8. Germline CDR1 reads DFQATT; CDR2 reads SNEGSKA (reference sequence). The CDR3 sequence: CSASGQGHDQPQHF. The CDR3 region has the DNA TGCAGTGCAAGTGGACAGGGGCACGATCAGCCCCAGCATTTT.

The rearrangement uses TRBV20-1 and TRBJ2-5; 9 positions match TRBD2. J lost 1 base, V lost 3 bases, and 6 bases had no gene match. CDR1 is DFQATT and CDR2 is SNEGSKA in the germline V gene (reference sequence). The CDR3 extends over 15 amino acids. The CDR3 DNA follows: TGCAGTGCTAGTCCTAGCGGGGCCTTCCAAGAGACCCAGTACTTC. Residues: CSASPSGAFQETQYF.